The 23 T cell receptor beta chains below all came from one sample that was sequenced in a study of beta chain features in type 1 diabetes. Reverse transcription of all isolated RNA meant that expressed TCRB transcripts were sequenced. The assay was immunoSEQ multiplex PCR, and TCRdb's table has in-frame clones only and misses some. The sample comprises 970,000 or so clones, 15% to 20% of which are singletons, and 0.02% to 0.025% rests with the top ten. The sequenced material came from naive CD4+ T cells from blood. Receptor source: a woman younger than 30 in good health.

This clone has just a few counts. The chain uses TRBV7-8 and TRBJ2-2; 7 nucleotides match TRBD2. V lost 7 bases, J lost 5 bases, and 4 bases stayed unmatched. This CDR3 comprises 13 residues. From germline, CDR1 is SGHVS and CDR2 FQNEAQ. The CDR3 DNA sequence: TGTGCCAGCAACGGGAGGTGGACCGGGGAGCTGTTTTTT. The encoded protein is CASNGRWTGELFF.

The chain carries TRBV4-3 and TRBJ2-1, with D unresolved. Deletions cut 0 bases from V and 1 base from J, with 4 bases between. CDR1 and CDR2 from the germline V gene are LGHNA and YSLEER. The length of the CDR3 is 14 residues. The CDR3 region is CASSQEGSYNEQFF. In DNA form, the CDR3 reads TGCGCCAGCAGCCAAGAGGGGTCCTACAATGAGCAGTTCTTC.

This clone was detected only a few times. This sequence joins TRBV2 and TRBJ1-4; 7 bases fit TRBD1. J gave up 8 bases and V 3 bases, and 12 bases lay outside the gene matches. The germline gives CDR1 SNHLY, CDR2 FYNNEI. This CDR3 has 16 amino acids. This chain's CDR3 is CASSDVEGARREKLFF. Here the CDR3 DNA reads TGTGCCAGCAGTGATGTGGAGGGGGCAAGGAGGGAAAAACTGTTTTTT. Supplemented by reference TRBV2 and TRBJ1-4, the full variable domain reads EPEVTQTPSHQVTQMGQEVILRCVPISNHLYFYWYRQILGQKVEFLVSFYNNEISEKSEIFDDQFSVERPDGSNFTLKIRSTKLEDSAMYFCASSDVEGARREKLFFGSGTQLSVL.

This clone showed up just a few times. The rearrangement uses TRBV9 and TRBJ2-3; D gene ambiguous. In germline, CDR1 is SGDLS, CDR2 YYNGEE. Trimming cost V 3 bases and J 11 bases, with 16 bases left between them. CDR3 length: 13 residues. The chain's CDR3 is CASSAPGSDRQYF. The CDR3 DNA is TGTGCCAGCAGCGCCCCGGGTTCAGATCGGCAGTATTTT.

The CDR3 bases are TGTGCCAGCAGGTCCGGGGCCGGGGGGAATGAGCAGTTCTTC. Translated: CASRSGAGGNEQFF. The rearrangement joins TRBV2 to TRBJ2-1; 7 positions agree with TRBD2. Germline CDR1 reads SNHLY; CDR2 reads FYNNEI. Trimming at V came to 6 bases and at J to 7 bases, leaving 9 bases not matched to a gene. The CDR3 has 14 residues.

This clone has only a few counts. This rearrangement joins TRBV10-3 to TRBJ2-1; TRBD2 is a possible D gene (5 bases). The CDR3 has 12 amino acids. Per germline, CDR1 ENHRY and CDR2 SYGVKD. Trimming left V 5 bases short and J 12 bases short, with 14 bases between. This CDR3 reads CAISLETGWQFF. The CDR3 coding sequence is TGTGCCATCAGTCTCGAGACGGGGTGGCAGTTCTTC.

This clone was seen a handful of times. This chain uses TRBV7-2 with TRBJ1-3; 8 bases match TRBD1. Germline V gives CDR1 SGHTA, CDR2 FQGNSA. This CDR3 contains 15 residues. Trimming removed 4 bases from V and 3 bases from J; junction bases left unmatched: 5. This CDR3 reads CASSSQGVFGNTIYF. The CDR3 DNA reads TGTGCCAGCAGCTCACAGGGGGTCTTTGGAAACACCATATATTTT.

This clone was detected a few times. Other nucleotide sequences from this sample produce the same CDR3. The chain's CDR3 is CASSPGQGSDTQYF. The CDR3 nucleotides are TGCGCCAGCAGCCCGGGACAGGGTTCCGATACGCAGTATTTT. The chain joins TRBV5-1 to TRBJ2-3; 9 nucleotides agree with TRBD1. J was trimmed by 6 bases and V by 4 bases; bases with no gene match: 6. CDR3 length equals 14 residues. From germline, CDR1 is SGHRS and CDR2 YFSETQ.

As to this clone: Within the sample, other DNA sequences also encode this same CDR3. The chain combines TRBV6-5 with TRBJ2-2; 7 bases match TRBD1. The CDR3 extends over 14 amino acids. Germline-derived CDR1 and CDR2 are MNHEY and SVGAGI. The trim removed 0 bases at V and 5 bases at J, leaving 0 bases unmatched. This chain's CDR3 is CASSYSRGTGELFF. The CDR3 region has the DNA TGTGCCAGCAGTTACTCCAGGGGGACCGGGGAGCTGTTTTTT.

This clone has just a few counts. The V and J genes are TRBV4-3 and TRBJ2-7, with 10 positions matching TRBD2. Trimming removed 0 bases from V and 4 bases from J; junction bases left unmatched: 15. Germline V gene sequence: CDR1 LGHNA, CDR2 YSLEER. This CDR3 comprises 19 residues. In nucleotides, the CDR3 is TGCGCCAGCAGCCAAGATCTGGGCCCGGTTACTAGCGGGATATACGAGCAGTACTTC. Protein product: CASSQDLGPVTSGIYEQYF.

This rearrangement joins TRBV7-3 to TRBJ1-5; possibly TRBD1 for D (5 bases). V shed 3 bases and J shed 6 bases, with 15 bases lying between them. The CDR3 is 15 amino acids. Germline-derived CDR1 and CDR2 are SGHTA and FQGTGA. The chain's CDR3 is CASSFFQGVSQPQHF. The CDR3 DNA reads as TGTGCCAGCAGCTTCTTCCAGGGCGTTAGTCAGCCCCAGCATTTT.

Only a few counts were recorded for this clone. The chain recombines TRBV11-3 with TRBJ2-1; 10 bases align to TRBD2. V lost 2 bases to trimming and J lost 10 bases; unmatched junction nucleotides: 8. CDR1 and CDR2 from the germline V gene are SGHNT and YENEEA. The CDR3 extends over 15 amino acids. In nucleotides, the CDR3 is TGTGCCAGCAGCTTATCTAGCGGGAGATTTGAGGAGCAGTTCTTC. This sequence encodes CASSLSSGRFEEQFF.

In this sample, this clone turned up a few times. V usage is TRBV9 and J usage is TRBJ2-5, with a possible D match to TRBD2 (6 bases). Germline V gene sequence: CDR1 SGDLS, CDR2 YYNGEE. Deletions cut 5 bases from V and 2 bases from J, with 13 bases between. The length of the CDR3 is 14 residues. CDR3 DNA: TGTGCCAGCAGTGGGGGGACCAAACAAGAGACCCAGTACTTC. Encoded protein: CASSGGTKQETQYF.

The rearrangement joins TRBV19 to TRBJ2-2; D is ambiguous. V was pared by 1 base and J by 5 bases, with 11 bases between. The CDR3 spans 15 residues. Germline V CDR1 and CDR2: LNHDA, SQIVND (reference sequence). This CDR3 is CASSIGREGTGELFF. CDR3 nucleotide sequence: TGTGCCAGTAGTATAGGGCGTGAAGGGACCGGGGAGCTGTTTTTT.

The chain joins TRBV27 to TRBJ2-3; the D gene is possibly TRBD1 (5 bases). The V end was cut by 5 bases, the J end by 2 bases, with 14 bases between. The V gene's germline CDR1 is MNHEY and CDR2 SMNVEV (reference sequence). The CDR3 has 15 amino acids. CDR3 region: CASSVLGHSTDTQYF. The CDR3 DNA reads TGTGCCAGCAGTGTCCTTGGACACTCCACAGATACGCAGTATTTT.

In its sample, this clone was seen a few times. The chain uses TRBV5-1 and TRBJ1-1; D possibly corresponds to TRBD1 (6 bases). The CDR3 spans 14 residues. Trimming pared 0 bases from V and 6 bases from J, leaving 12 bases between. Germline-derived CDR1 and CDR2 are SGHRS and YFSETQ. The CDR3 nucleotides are TGCGCCAGCAGCTTGGGGACAGTGGCTCCTGAAGCTTTCTTT. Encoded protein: CASSLGTVAPEAFF.

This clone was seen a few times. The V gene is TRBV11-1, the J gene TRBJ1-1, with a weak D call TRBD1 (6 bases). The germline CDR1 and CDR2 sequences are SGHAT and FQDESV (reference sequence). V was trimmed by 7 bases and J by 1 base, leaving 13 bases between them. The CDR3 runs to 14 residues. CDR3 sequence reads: CASKAGTPNTEAFF. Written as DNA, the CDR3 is TGTGCCAGCAAAGCCGGGACACCGAACACTGAAGCTTTCTTT.

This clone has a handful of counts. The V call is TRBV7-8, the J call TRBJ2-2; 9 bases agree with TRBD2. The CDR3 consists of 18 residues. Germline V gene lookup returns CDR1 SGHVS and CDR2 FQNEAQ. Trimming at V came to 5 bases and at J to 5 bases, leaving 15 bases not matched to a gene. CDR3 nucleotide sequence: TGTGCCAGCAGCCCTCGCCGACTAGCGGAGGTTGGAACCGGGGAGCTGTTTTTT. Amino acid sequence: CASSPRRLAEVGTGELFF.

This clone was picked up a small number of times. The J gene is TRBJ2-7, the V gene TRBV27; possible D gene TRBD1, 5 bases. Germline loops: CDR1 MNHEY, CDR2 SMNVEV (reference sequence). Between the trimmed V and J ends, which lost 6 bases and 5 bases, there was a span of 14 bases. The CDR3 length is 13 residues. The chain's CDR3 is CASSLREVNEQYF. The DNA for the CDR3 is TGTGCCAGCAGCCTCAGGGAAGTCAACGAGCAGTACTTC.

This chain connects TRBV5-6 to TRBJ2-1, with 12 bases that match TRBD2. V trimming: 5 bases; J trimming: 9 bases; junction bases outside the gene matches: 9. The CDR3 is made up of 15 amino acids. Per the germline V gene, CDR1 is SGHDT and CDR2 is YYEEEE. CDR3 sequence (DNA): TGTGCCAGCAGTACGACTAGCGGGAGTCGGTTTGAGCAGTTCTTC. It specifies CASSTTSGSRFEQFF.

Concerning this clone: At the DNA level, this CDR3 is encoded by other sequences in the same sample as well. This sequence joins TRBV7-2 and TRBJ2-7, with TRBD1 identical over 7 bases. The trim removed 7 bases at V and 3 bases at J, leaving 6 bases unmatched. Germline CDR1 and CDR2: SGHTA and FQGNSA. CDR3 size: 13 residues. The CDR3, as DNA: TGTGCCAGCACCCGGGACAGAAGCTACGAGCAGTACTTC. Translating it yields CASTRDRSYEQYF.

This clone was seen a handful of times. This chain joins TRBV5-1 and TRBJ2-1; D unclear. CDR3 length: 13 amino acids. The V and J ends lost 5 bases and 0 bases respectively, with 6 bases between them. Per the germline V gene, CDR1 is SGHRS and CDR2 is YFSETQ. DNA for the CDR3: TGCGCCAGCAGTGCGCGCTCCTACAATGAGCAGTTCTTC. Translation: CASSARSYNEQFF.

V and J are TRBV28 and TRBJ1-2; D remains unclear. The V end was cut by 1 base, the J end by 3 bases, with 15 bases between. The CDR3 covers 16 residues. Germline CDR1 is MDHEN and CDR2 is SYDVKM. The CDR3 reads CASSLSRLRDDYGYTF. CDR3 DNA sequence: TGTGCCAGCAGTTTATCCCGGCTAAGGGATGACTATGGCTACACCTTC.